This T cell receptor (beta chain) derives from a study of shared clonotypes between healthy human individuals. CD45RO negativity and positive selection for CCR7 defined naive CD8 cells, a population that excluded terminally differentiated effector memory CD45RA+ cells. Sequencing used immunoSEQ multiplex PCR; TCRdb keeps in-frame clones, though not all of them. The data hold more than 2 million clones, with about 95% observed a single time. This receptor was identified in a man aged 18 to 29 in good health. Sequenced: naive CD8+ T cells sorted from blood.

The CDR3 sequence is CASSLVLAGGSTMGQFF. The DNA of the CDR3 is TGCGCCAGCAGCTTGGTGCTAGCGGGAGGATCTACAATGGGGCAGTTCTTC. This chain joins TRBV5-1 and TRBJ2-1; 11 bases line up with TRBD2. CDR1 is SGHRS, CDR2 YFSETQ, per germline. V lost 0 bases, J lost 12 bases, and 14 bases stayed unmatched. The CDR3 consists of 17 residues.